This T cell receptor (beta chain) is from a study of CD4+ T cells in melanoma. Broader study findings: A reported correlation linked neoantigen-specific CD4+ T cells to CD8+, macrophage and B cell function. Neoantigen-specific CD4+ T cells in melanoma reportedly had diverse differentiation states.

CDR3 size: 15 residues. Per germline, CDR1 SGHAT and CDR2 FQNNGV. J lost 4 bases, V lost 0 bases, and 3 bases had no gene match. A note on this clone: Its target is not known.

Sequencing was performed with immunoSEQ multiplex PCR; in TCRdb, only in-frame clones are kept and a portion is missing. The sample yields 45,000 or so clones, about 88% seen once. V and J are TRBV11-2 and TRBJ2-1, with 7 bases that match TRBD1. Material for sequencing was peripheral blood. This TCR derives from a human donor with melanoma. CDR3 nucleotide sequence: TGTGCCAGCAGCTTAGACCCACAGGGGTACAATGAGCAGTTCTTC. Amino acids: CASSLDPQGYNEQFF.